The 27 T cell receptor beta chains below were found in one sample sequenced in a study of T cell clones after liver transplantation. Here immunoSEQ multiplex PCR was the method, and the copy in TCRdb shows in-frame clones only, minus some. The profile covers 68,000 or so clones, with about 92% appearing a single time and over 0.75% taken by the ten largest. The sequencing used CD4+ T cells from blood, collected about 27 months after liver transplant. The receptors originated from a human patient who received a liver transplant. A subset of T cells may come from the graft donor.

The CDR3 DNA reads TGCAGCGTTGCCGGGACAGGGGTTGGGTATGGCTACACCTTC. This encodes CSVAGTGVGYGYTF. This rearrangement joins TRBV29-1 to TRBJ1-2, with 10 bases matching TRBD1. Germline V gene sequence: CDR1 SQVTM, CDR2 ANQGSEA. The ends lost 4 bases at V and 5 bases at J; junction bases unmatched: 7. The CDR3 extends over 14 amino acids.

V usage is TRBV11-3 and J usage is TRBJ2-2, with D possibly matching TRBD2 (6 bases). The CDR3 loop spans 16 amino acids. CDR1 is SGHNT, CDR2 YENEEA, per germline. Deletions cut 1 base from V and 5 bases from J, with 14 bases between. This CDR3 reads CASSLASGSETGELFF. Written as DNA, the CDR3 is TGTGCCAGCAGCTTAGCATCCGGGAGCGAAACCGGGGAGCTGTTTTTT.

The rearrangement joins TRBV30 to TRBJ1-4; 9 bases agree with TRBD1. J lost 7 bases, V lost 4 bases, and 7 bases had no gene match. The CDR3 is 14 amino acids. Germline lookup yields CDR1 GTSNPN and CDR2 SVGIG (reference sequence). The CDR3 DNA sequence: TGTGCCTGGACTAAAGGACAGGGGAGTGAAAAACTGTTTTTT. It is translated as CAWTKGQGSEKLFF.

V is TRBV29-1 and J is TRBJ2-3, with 8 nucleotides matching TRBD2. Germline V gene sequence: CDR1 SQVTM, CDR2 ANQGSEA. This CDR3 contains 15 residues. After removal of 4 bases from V and 4 bases from J, the junction contained 10 bases not matched to a gene. The CDR3 region is CSVGRSGGPADTQYF. CDR3 DNA: TGCAGCGTTGGGAGGTCGGGAGGGCCAGCAGATACGCAGTATTTT.

The chain uses TRBV5-1 and TRBJ1-1; D might be TRBD1 (5 bases). The germline V gene encodes CDR1 SGHRS and CDR2 YFSETQ. This CDR3 has 16 amino acids. V lost 7 bases to trimming and J lost 0 bases, with 19 bases between them. As DNA, the CDR3 is TGCGCCAGCCGTACACCTGGGGACTCATTGAACACTGAAGCTTTCTTT. Its protein is CASRTPGDSLNTEAFF.

The CDR3: CAWSYSRGTGELFF. The CDR3 DNA follows: TGTGCCTGGAGTTACAGCCGGGGCACCGGGGAGCTGTTTTTT. The chain couples TRBV30 to TRBJ2-2; perhaps TRBD2 as D (5 bases). V lost 2 bases and J 4 bases, leaving 11 bases between the germline ends. CDR1 GTSNPN and CDR2 SVGIG come from the germline V gene (reference sequence). This CDR3 spans 14 amino acids.

This clone is a singleton in its sample. The chain employs TRBV25-1 and TRBJ1-1, with TRBD1 as a possible D gene (5 bases). CDR3 length: 15 residues. V was clipped by 4 bases and J by 4 bases, with 16 bases between them. CDR1 MGHDK and CDR2 SYGVNS come from the germline V gene. The CDR3 protein is CASSGPVQGGTEAFF. The DNA for the CDR3 is TGTGCCAGCAGTGGTCCAGTCCAGGGAGGCACTGAAGCTTTCTTT. The full variable domain, completed using reference TRBV25-1 and TRBJ1-1, is EADIYQTPRYLVIGTGKKITLECSQTMGHDKMYWYQQDPGMELHLIHYSYGVNSTEKGDLSSESTVSRIRTEHFPLTLESARPSHTSQYLCASSGPVQGGTEAFFGQGTRLTVV.

The chain carries TRBV5-4 and TRBJ2-1; D is ambiguous. Germline V gene lookup returns CDR1 SGHNT and CDR2 YYREEE (reference sequence). The CDR3 sequence is 14 residues long. Trimming pared 2 bases from V and 0 bases from J, leaving 6 bases between. This CDR3 reads CASSFRSSYNEQFF. The DNA of the CDR3 is TGTGCCAGCAGCTTTCGGAGCTCCTACAATGAGCAGTTCTTC.

The V and J genes are TRBV28 and TRBJ1-1; D is perhaps TRBD1 (6 bases). Germline CDR1 MDHEN, CDR2 SYDVKM. The CDR3 has 17 residues. The V end was cut by 8 bases, the J end by 0 bases, with 22 bases between. This CDR3 is CASYLPNVGALNTEAFF. The CDR3 nucleotides are TGTGCCAGCTACCTACCGAATGTGGGGGCGTTGAACACTGAAGCTTTCTTT.

The chain employs TRBV9 and TRBJ2-7; 10 positions agree with TRBD2. Unmatched junction bases numbered 8, after V lost 2 bases and J lost 6 bases. The CDR3 has 15 amino acids. From germline, CDR1 is SGDLS and CDR2 YYNGEE. The CDR3 nucleotides read TGTGCCAGCAGCGTGGATCTAGCGGGAGTTAGCGAGCAGTACTTC. It specifies CASSVDLAGVSEQYF.

CDR3 region: CASSLGQGRDQPQHF. CDR3 bases: TGCGCCAGCAGCTTGGGCCAGGGAAGGGATCAGCCCCAGCATTTT. The J gene is TRBJ1-5, the V gene TRBV5-1; D possibly corresponds to TRBD1 (5 bases). Trimming pared 0 bases from V and 5 bases from J, leaving 12 bases between. Germline V gene lookup returns CDR1 SGHRS and CDR2 YFSETQ. This CDR3 is 15 amino acids long. The whole variable domain, remainder taken from reference TRBV5-1 and TRBJ1-5, is KAGVTQTPRYLIKTRGQQVTLSCSPISGHRSVSWYQQTPGQGLQFLFEYFSETQRNKGNFPGRFSGRQFSNSRSEMNVSTLELGDSALYLCASSLGQGRDQPQHFGDGTRLSIL.

The rearrangement uses TRBV5-1 and TRBJ2-7; 9 bases agree with TRBD1. The CDR3 loop spans 16 amino acids. Germline V CDR1 and CDR2: SGHRS, YFSETQ. The V and J ends lost 2 bases and 4 bases, in that order; junction bases with no gene match: 10. CDR3 loop: CASSFRPGQGSYEQYF. Here the CDR3 DNA reads TGCGCCAGCAGCTTTCGACCGGGACAGGGATCGTACGAGCAGTACTTC.

The CDR3 coding sequence is TGTGCCAGCAGCTCGAGCGGGTCCCCCCGAGTCGAGCAGTACTTC. Translating gives CASSSSGSPRVEQYF. The chain uses TRBV11-3 and TRBJ2-7, with D perhaps TRBD2 (6 bases). Germline V lookup: CDR1 SGHNT, CDR2 YENEEA. This CDR3 is built from 15 residues. V was pared by 4 bases and J by 6 bases, with 19 bases between.

This chain connects TRBV6-6 to TRBJ2-7, with unresolved D. Per germline, CDR1 MNHNY and CDR2 SVGAGI (reference sequence). The CDR3 is 12 amino acids. V was shortened by 6 bases and J by 3 bases, with 9 bases between the two germline ends. CDR3 amino acids: CASSAELYEQYF. The CDR3 region has the DNA TGTGCCAGCAGCGCAGAACTCTACGAGCAGTACTTC.

This CDR3 is CASNPAGANTGELFF. The CDR3 DNA reads as TGTGCCAGTAACCCAGCTGGGGCGAACACCGGGGAGCTGTTTTTT. The chain carries TRBV19 and TRBJ2-2; D is unresolved. V lost 7 bases and J lost 0, with 12 bases in between. Germline V gives CDR1 LNHDA, CDR2 SQIVND (reference sequence). The CDR3 spans 15 residues.

The chain is built from TRBV10-2 and TRBJ2-5; D tentatively reads TRBD1 or TRBD2 (6 bases each). Germline assignment: CDR1 WSHSY and CDR2 SAAADI. V was pared by 5 bases and J by 4 bases, with 23 bases between. This CDR3 comprises 17 residues. The CDR3 DNA is TGCGCCAGCAGTAAGACTAGGGGGGTAGTCAAAGGAGAGACCCAGTACTTC. This translates into CASSKTRGVVKGETQYF.

This sequence joins TRBV30 and TRBJ1-1; D not resolved. V dropped 4 bases and J dropped 0 bases, with 12 bases sitting between them. Germline-derived CDR1 and CDR2 are GTSNPN and SVGIG (reference sequence). This CDR3 is 14 amino acids long. CDR3 bases: TGTGCCTGGAATGTGATACGAATGAACACTGAAGCTTTCTTT. As protein: CAWNVIRMNTEAFF. Drawing the rest from reference TRBV30 and TRBJ1-1, the complete variable domain is SQTIHQWPATLVQPVGSPLSLECTVEGTSNPNLYWYRQAAGRGLQLLFYSVGIGQISSEVPQNLSASRPQDRQFILSSKKLLLSDSGFYLCAWNVIRMNTEAFFGQGTRLTVV.

The chain recombines TRBV11-3 with TRBJ2-7, with TRBD2 matching 13 bases. Per germline, CDR1 SGHNT and CDR2 YENEEA. The CDR3 consists of 15 residues. J was trimmed by 6 bases and V by 4 bases; bases with no gene match: 6. CDR3 sequence reads: CASSWGGLAGSEQYF. The CDR3 DNA is TGTGCCAGCAGCTGGGGGGGACTAGCGGGAAGCGAGCAGTACTTC.

This clone is a singleton in its sample. The V call is TRBV10-1, the J call TRBJ1-4, with unresolved D. Germline V CDR1 and CDR2: WNHNN, SYGVQD (reference sequence). The CDR3 is 15 residues long. Trimming left V 0 bases short and J 8 bases short, with 13 bases between. This CDR3 reads CASSESSGSGEKLFF. CDR3 coding DNA: TGCGCCAGCAGTGAGTCGTCCGGCAGTGGGGAAAAACTGTTTTTT.

The chain uses TRBV5-1 and TRBJ2-3, with 11 bases identical to TRBD2. Germline CDR1 is SGHRS and CDR2 is YFSETQ. V shed 3 bases, J shed 5 bases, and the junction held 8 bases outside the gene matches. The CDR3 is 16 amino acids. The CDR3 bases are TGCGCCAGCAGCTGGAAACTAGCGGGAGAAGGAGATACGCAGTATTTT. Its translation is CASSWKLAGEGDTQYF.

The CDR3 region has the DNA TGCGCCAGCAGCCAAGATCGAGCAGACACAGATACGCAGTATTTT. Amino acid sequence: CASSQDRADTDTQYF. The V and J genes are TRBV4-1 and TRBJ2-3; D is uncertain. Germline V gene data show CDR1 as MGHRA and CDR2 as YSYEKL. The CDR3 sequence is 15 residues long. The V end lost 0 bases, the J end lost 2 bases, and 9 bases lay between the germline ends.

The CDR3 loop is CASSERQGGGYTF. DNA of the CDR3: TGTGCCAGCAGTGAGCGACAGGGTGGCGGCTACACCTTC. The gene calls are TRBV2 and TRBJ1-2; 7 positions match TRBD1. Looked up from germline, CDR1 is SNHLY and CDR2 is FYNNEI. CDR3 length: 13 residues. Unmatched junction bases numbered 6, after V lost 3 bases and J lost 8 bases.

This chain links TRBV2 with TRBJ2-7, with 8 nucleotides matching TRBD1. Germline loops: CDR1 SNHLY, CDR2 FYNNEI. The CDR3 runs 12 residues. The junction had 2 bases not matched to a gene; V was cut back by 4 bases and J by 6 bases. DNA of the CDR3: TGTGCCAGCAGTGTGACAGGGGTCGAGCAGTACTTC. Amino acids: CASSVTGVEQYF.

The CDR3 region has the DNA TGTGCCAGCCGCTTAGGGGGCGGTGCTTACAATGAGCAGTTCTTC. Amino acid sequence: CASRLGGGAYNEQFF. The chain links TRBV27 to TRBJ2-1; 7 bases map to TRBD1. From germline, CDR1 is MNHEY and CDR2 SMNVEV (reference sequence). CDR3 length equals 15 residues. The junction had 11 bases not matched to a gene; V was cut back by 8 bases and J by 4 bases.

The rearrangement links TRBV4-3 to TRBJ1-2, with TRBD1 matching 8 bases. Germline V gives CDR1 LGHNA, CDR2 YSLEER. V gave up 4 bases and J gave up 8 bases; unmatched junction bases: 15. The CDR3 has 16 residues. The chain's CDR3 is CASSLGLDRGISGYTF. CDR3 DNA: TGCGCCAGCAGCCTAGGCCTAGACAGGGGAATCTCAGGCTACACCTTC.

The chain couples TRBV7-9 to TRBJ2-2, with D unclear. The germline V gene encodes CDR1 SEHNR and CDR2 FQNEAQ (reference sequence). The ends were cut back, 5 bases at V and 2 bases at J, with 9 bases in the middle. This CDR3 is 14 amino acids long. The DNA of the CDR3 is TGTGCCAGCAGCCTCCCCCTTAACACCGGGGAGCTGTTTTTT. It encodes CASSLPLNTGELFF.

This clone qualifies as medium-sized. V usage is TRBV2 and J usage is TRBJ1-2; D not certain. Per germline, CDR1 SNHLY and CDR2 FYNNEI. CDR3 length equals 14 residues. V was shortened by 2 bases and J by 4 bases, with 11 bases between the two germline ends. CDR3 amino acids: CASSETGLSYGYTF. DNA for the CDR3: TGTGCCAGCAGTGAAACCGGACTTTCCTATGGCTACACCTTC.